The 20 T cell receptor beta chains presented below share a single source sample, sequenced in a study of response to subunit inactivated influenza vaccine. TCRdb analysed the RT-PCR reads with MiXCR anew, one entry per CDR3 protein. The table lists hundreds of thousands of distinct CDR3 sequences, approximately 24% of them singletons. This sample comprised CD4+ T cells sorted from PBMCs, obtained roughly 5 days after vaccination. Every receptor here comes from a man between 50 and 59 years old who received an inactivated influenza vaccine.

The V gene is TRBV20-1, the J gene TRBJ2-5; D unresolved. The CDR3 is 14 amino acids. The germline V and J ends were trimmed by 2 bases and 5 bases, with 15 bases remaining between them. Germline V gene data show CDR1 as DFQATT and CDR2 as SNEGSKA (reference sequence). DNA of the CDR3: TGCAGTGCTAGAATGGAGAGAACTGGGGAGACCCAGTACTTC. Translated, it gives CSARMERTGETQYF.

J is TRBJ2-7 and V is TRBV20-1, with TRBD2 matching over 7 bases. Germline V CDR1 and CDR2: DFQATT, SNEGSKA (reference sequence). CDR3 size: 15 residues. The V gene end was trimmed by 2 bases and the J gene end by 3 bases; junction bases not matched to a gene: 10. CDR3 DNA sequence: TGCAGTGCTAGACTTCCGAGACTAGCAGACTACGAGCAGTACTTC. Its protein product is CSARLPRLADYEQYF.

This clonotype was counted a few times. The DNA of the CDR3 is TGCGCCAGCAGCTCAGGACTAGCGGGAGACAATGAGCAGTTCTTC. Encoded protein: CASSSGLAGDNEQFF. V is TRBV5-1 and J is TRBJ2-1; 13 bases are shared with TRBD2. Trimming at V came to 3 bases and at J to 5 bases, leaving 2 bases not matched to a gene. Germline CDR1 SGHRS, CDR2 YFSETQ. The CDR3 has 15 residues. Together with reference TRBV5-1 and TRBJ2-1, the CDR3 gives the full variable domain: KAGVTQTPRYLIKTRGQQVTLSCSPISGHRSVSWYQQTPGQGLQFLFEYFSETQRNKGNFPGRFSGRQFSNSRSEMNVSTLELGDSALYLCASSSGLAGDNEQFFGPGTRLTVL.

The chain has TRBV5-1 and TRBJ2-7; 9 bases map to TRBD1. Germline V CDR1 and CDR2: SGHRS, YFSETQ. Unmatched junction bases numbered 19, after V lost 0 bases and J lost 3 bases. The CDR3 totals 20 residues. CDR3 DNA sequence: TGCGCCAGCAGCTTGGCCCCCAACAGGGGGCGGACTGCCGACTACTACGAGCAGTACTTC. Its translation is CASSLAPNRGRTADYYEQYF.

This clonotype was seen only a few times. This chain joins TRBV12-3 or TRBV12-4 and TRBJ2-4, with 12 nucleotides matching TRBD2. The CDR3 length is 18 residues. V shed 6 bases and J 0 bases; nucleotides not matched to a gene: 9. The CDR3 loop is CASRPRTSGALAKNIQYF. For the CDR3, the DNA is TGTGCCAGCAGGCCAAGGACTAGCGGGGCCTTAGCCAAAAACATTCAGTACTTC.

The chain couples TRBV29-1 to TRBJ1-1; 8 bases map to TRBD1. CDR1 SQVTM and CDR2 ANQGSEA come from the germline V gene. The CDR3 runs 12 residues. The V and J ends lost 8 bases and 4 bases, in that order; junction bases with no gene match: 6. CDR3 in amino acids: CSSDRGRTEAFF. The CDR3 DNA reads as TGCAGCTCAGACAGGGGTCGCACTGAAGCTTTCTTT.

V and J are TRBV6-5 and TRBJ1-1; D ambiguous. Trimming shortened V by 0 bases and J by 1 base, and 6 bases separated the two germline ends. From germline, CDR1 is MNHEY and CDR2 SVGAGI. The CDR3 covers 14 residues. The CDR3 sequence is CASSYSSTNTEAFF. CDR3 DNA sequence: TGTGCCAGCAGTTACTCTTCTACGAACACTGAAGCTTTCTTT.

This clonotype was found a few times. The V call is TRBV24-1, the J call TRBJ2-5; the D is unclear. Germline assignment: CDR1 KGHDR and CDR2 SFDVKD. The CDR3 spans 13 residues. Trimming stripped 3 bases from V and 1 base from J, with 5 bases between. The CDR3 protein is CATSDAIQETQYF. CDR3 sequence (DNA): TGTGCCACCAGTGATGCCATCCAAGAGACCCAGTACTTC.

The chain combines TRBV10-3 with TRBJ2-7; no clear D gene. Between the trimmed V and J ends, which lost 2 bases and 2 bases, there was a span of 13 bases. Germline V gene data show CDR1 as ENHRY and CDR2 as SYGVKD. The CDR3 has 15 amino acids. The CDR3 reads CAISEGPSSAYEQYF. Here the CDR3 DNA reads TGTGCCATCAGTGAGGGACCCTCGAGTGCCTACGAGCAGTACTTC.

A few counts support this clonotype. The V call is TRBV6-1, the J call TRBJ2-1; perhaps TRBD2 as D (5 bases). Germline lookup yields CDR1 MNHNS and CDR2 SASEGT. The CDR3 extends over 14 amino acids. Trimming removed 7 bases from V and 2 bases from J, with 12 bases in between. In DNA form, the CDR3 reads TGTGCCAGCATAGGTGGGAGTACCTACAATGAGCAGTTCTTC. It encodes CASIGGSTYNEQFF.

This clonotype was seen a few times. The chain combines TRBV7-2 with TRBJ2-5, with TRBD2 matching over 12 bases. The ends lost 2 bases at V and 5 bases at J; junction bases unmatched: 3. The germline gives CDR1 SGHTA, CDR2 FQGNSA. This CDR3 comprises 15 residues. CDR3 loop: CASSLPTSGSETQYF. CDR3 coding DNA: TGTGCCAGCAGCTTACCGACTAGCGGGAGTGAGACCCAGTACTTC.

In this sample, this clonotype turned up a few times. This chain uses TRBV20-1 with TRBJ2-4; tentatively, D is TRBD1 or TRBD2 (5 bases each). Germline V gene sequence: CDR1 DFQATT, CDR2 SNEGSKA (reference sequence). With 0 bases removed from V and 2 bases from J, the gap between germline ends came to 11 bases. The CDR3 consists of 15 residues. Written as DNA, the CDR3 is TGCAGTGCTAGAGAATGGGGGACGACCAAAAACATTCAGTACTTC. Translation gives CSAREWGTTKNIQYF.

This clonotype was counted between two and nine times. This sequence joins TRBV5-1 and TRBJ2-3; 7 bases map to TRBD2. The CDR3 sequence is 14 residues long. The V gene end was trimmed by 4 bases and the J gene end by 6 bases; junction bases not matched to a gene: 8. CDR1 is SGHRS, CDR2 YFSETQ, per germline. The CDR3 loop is CASSPLAAEDTQYF. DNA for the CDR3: TGCGCCAGCAGCCCTCTAGCGGCGGAGGATACGCAGTATTTT.

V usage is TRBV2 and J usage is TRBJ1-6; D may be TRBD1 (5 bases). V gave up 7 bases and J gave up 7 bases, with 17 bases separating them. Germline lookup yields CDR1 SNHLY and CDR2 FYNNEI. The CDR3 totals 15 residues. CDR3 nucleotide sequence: TGTGCCAGCACCCCTCCCGGGACGGTAAATTCACCCCTCCACTTT. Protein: CASTPPGTVNSPLHF.

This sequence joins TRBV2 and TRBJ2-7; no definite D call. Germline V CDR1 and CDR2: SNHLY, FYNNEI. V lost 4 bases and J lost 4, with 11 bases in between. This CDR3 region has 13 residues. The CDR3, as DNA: TGTGCCAGCAGTGTAGAACCCAGGTACGAGCAGTACTTC. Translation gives CASSVEPRYEQYF.

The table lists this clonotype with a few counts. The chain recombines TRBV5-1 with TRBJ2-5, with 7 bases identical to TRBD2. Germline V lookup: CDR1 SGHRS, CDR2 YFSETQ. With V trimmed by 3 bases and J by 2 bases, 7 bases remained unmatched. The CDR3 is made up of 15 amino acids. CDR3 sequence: CASSYMPGLQETQYF. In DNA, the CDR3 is TGCGCCAGCAGCTACATGCCGGGACTACAAGAGACCCAGTACTTC.

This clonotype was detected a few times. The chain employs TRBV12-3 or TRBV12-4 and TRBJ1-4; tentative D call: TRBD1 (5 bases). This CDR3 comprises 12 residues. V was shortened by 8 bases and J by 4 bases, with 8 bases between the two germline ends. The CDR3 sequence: CASGGINEKLFF. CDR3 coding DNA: TGTGCCAGCGGGGGGATTAATGAAAAACTGTTTTTT.

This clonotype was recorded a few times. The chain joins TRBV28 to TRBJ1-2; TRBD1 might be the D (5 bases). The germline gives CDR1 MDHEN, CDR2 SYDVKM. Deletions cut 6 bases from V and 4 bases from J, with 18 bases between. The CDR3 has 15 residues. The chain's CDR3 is CASRSPPGRSYGYTF. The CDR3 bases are TGTGCCAGCAGATCTCCACCGGGACGGAGCTATGGCTACACCTTC.

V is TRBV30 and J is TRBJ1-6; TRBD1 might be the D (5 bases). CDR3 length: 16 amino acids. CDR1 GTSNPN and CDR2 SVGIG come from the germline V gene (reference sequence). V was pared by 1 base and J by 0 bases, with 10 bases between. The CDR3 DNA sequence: TGTGCCTGGAGTGGGGGACGGAGCTCCTATAATTCACCCCTCCACTTT. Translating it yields CAWSGGRSSYNSPLHF.

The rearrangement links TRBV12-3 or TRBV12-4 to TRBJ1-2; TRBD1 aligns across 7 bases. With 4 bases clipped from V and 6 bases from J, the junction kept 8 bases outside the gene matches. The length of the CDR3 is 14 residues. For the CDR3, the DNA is TGTGCCAGCAGTTACTCAGGGACAGACGATGGCTACACCTTC. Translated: CASSYSGTDDGYTF.